Sequencing of this T cell receptor beta chain was carried out in a study of blood T cell repertoires in COVID-19. Overall study: From T cells, B-cell-depleted T cells, or PBMCs came the material, which was cDNA or gDNA.

Profiled with immunoSEQ multiplex PCR; TCRdb holds only in-frame clones, not every one. The sample holds roughly 35,000 clones, roughly 87% seen once. Germline V CDR1 and CDR2: MNHEY, SVGAGI. J gave up 14 bases and V 2 bases, and 12 bases lay outside the gene matches. This CDR3 spans 15 amino acids. Material: peripheral blood. The sequence was collected from a man aged 45 to 65 with active or convalescent COVID-19. The chain employs TRBV6-5 and TRBJ1-6; the match to TRBD1 covers 7 bases. CDR3 amino acids: CASSYRQGIAFTLHF. CDR3 DNA sequence: TGTGCCAGCAGTTACCGACAGGGAATTGCCTTCACCCTCCACTTT.